This TCR beta chain was retrieved from a study of beta chain features in type 1 diabetes. Expressed TCRB transcripts were sequenced because the entire RNA isolate underwent reverse transcription. This table comes from immunoSEQ multiplex PCR, and its TCRdb copy is limited to in-frame clones, with some not included. The data contain hundreds of thousands of clones, approximately 10% of them singletons. J lost 7 bases, V lost 3 bases, and 8 bases had no gene match. CDR3 size: 14 residues. The germline V gene has CDR1 KGHSH and CDR2 LQKENI. This clone has more than one count but fewer than ten. Its antigen is unknown. Overall study findings and caveats: TCRB repertoires of naive, central memory and Treg cells appeared more similar among patients than among healthy donors. Among type 1 diabetes patients, VDJ junctions had fewer insertions and more deletions.

This chain uses TRBV18 with TRBJ2-7; TRBD1 matches 8 bases. This TCR was sampled from a woman in her 30s in good health. Source material: naive CD4+ T cells from blood. This CDR3 is CASSPPGQDWEQYF. CDR3 coding DNA: TGTGCCAGCTCACCCCCGGGACAGGACTGGGAGCAGTACTTC.